This TCR beta chain is from a study of T cells after yellow fever vaccination (dated by TCRdb to about 2019). Background for the entire study: The SMART-Seq v4 Ultra Low Input RNA kit was used to prepare libraries from fractions with low cell numbers. To follow T-cell clones before and after primary and booster YFV17D yellow fever vaccination, bulk TCR alpha and beta repertoires were sequenced over time. Two healthy male donors, one aged 18 to 29 and one aged 30 to 40 years, made up the cohort. Blood was drawn at multiple timepoints before and after primary and secondary immunization, with bulk PBMC replicates and cell subsets isolated. Overall study outcomes, separate from this receptor: Because abundant contaminating clonotypes from the bulk population could be contained in FACS-sorted repertoires, computational filtering was required. Only two donors were included in the study, so the extent to which the findings can be generalized is limited. A small fraction of clonotypes appeared in both the CD4 and CD8 compartments, likely as a result of convergent recombination. The secondary T-cell response was found to be weaker but faster than the primary response, with a peak reached on day 5 rather than on day 15. Most clones expanded after primary vaccination (around 96% of CD4 and approximately 90% of CD8) were re-detected after the booster, suggesting that broad memory maintenance occurred.

The CDR1 and CDR2 encoded by the germline V gene are MNHNS and SASEGT. The CDR3 sequence holds 14 residues, the cysteine and phenylalanine included. The CDR3 DNA has 42 bases and is translated from base 1. Deletion took 6 bases off V and 6 bases off J, with a span of 14 bases between the germline ends. The treatment or condition label here, explained by the study, means: live attenuated yellow fever vaccine strain. A standard Ficoll-Paque protocol was used to isolate PBMCs from peripheral blood. With anti-CD3 and anti-CD8 staining plus a dextramer loaded with the yellow fever NS4B epitope peptide, the researchers sorted epitope-specific CD8 T cells. TriZol was used to extract RNA from bulk PBMCs, CD4 and CD8 fractions, and dextramer-positive and dextramer-negative fractions. A few counts support this clonotype. No quality values exist for individual bases; no much larger clone is one base distant.

Synthesis of TCR cDNA relied on 5'RACE template switching, a step that introduced a universal primer site along with unique molecular identifiers. Priming of cDNA synthesis was performed from both the TCR alpha and TCR beta constant segments. Two PCR steps were used to amplify libraries, with sample barcodes and sequencing adapters being added in the second step. Sequencing of the libraries was done on either Illumina HiSeq 2500 (2x100 bp) or NovaSeq (2x150 bp). The paper's data handling went like this. Demultiplexing of reads and collapsing into UMI consensus sequences were performed with MIGEC, and V(D)J alignment was carried out with MiXCR. Clonotypes responding to the vaccine were identified with edgeR on replicate PBMC samples, with the criteria of FDR below 0.01 and a log2 fold change above 5 up to day 15. Bulk clonotypes were assigned CD4 or CD8 identity according to which sequenced CD4 or CD8 repertoire held them at higher abundance. Clonotypes enriched at least 10-fold in dextramer-positive versus dextramer-negative fractions were classed as NS4B-specific, and CD4-biased clonotypes were left out. The public reads were run again by TCRdb, first through fastp at Q25 and then through MiXCR, and only productive beta chains were kept. Rows are combined by CDR3 protein, so each entry shows the most common genes and DNA. The V and J calls shown here were made by TCRdb, not taken from the authors' results. This sample comprises just under 85,000 distinct CDR3 sequences, 13% of them detected only once. About 22% of the sample is held by the ten biggest clonotypes.

The sequence derives from a man aged 18 to 29 who received the YFV17D yellow fever vaccine. This material consisted of CD8+ T cells not binding an NS4B(214-222) dextramer, sorted from PBMCs, taken approximately 20 days after the first yellow fever vaccination. Interpreted using the paper, the cell subset or site label stands for: NS4B epitope dextramer-negative CD8 T cells. The rearrangement combines TRBV6-1 with TRBJ1-4; TRBD1 is a possible D gene, resting on 6 matching bases. The DNA reads TGTGCCAGCAGCACCGACAGGTTTGATGAAAAACTGTTTTTT. Its translation is CASSTDRFDEKLFF.